This TCR beta chain was sequenced for a study of blood T cell repertoires in COVID-19. In the study overall: PBMCs, B-cell-depleted T cells, or T cells were the source of the cDNA or gDNA that made up the material.

This clone was observed at least ten times. The CDR3 extends over 13 amino acids. In germline, CDR1 is MNHEY, CDR2 SVGEGT. Deletions cut 5 bases from V and 5 bases from J, with 12 bases between. Using immunoSEQ multiplex PCR, the repertoire was profiled, and TCRdb retains in-frame clones only, with some absent. The sample contains roughly 230,000 clones, 83% of which appear only once. This chain links TRBV6-2 or TRBV6-3 with TRBJ2-5, with D perhaps matching TRBD1 (6 bases). Sequencing input: peripheral blood. The TCR sequence derives from a human donor in a cohort sampled during active COVID-19. The CDR3 DNA reads TGTGCCAGCAGTCTTGCAGGGGACGAGACCCAGTACTTC. Translated, it gives CASSLAGDETQYF.